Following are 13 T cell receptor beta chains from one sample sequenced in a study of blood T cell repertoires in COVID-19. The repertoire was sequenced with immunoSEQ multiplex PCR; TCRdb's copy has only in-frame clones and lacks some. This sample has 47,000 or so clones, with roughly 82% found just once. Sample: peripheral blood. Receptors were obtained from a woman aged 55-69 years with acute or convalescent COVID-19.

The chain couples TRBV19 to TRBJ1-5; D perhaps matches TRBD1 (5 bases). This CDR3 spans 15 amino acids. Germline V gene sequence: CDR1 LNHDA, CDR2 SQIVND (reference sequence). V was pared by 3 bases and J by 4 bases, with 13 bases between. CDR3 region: CASSIGGGNNQPQHF. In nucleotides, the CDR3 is TGTGCCAGTAGTATTGGGGGGGGGAATAATCAGCCCCAGCATTTT.

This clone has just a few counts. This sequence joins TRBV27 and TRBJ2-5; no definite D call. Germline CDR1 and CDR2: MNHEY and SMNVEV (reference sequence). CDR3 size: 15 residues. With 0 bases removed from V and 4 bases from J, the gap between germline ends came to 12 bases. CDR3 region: CASSLSMVGPETQYF. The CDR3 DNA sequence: TGTGCCAGCAGTTTATCGATGGTTGGGCCAGAGACCCAGTACTTC.

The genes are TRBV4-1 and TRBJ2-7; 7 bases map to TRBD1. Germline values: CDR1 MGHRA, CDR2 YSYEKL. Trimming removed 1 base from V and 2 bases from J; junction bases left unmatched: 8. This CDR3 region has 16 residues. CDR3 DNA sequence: TGCGCCAGCAGCCAAGTCCCGGGACAGAGCCCCTACGAGCAGTACTTC. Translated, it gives CASSQVPGQSPYEQYF.

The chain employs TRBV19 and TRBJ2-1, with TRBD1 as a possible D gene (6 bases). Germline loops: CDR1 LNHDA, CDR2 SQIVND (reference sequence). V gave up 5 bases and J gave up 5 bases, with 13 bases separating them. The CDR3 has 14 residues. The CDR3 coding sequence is TGTGCCAGTAGTTACCGGGACATAAACAATGAGCAGTTCTTC. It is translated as CASSYRDINNEQFF.

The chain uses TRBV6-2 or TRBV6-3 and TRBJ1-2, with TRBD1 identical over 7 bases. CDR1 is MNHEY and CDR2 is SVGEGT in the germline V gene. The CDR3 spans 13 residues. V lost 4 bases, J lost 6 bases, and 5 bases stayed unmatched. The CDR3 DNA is TGTGCCAGCAGTTCGTTCACAGGGGATGGCTACACCTTC. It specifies CASSSFTGDGYTF.

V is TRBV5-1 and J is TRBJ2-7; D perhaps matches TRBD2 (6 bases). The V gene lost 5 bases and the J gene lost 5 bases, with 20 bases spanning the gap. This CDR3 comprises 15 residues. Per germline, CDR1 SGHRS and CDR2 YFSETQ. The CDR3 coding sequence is TGCGCCAGCAGAACAGAAGGCGCGGGGTTTGACGAGCAGTACTTC. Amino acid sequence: CASRTEGAGFDEQYF.

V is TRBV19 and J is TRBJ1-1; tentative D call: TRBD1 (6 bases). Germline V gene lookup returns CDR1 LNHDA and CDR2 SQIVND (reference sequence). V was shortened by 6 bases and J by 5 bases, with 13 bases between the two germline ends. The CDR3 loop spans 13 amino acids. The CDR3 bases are TGTGCCAGTAGACAGGGTTCATTGACTGAAGCTTTCTTT. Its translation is CASRQGSLTEAFF.

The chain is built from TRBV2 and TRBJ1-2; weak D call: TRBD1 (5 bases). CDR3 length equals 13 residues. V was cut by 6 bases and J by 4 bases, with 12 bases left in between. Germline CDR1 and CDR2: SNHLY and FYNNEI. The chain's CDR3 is CASSQTTVYGYTF. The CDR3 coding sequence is TGTGCCAGCAGCCAAACGACAGTCTATGGCTACACCTTC.

The CDR3 here is CSVTGQVVSNYGYTF. CDR3 sequence (DNA): TGCAGCGTTACCGGACAGGTGGTCTCTAACTATGGCTACACCTTC. The rearrangement joins TRBV29-1 to TRBJ1-2, with TRBD1 matching over 7 bases. The ends lost 5 bases at V and 0 bases at J; junction bases unmatched: 9. Germline CDR1 and CDR2: SQVTM and ANQGSEA. This CDR3 is 15 amino acids long.

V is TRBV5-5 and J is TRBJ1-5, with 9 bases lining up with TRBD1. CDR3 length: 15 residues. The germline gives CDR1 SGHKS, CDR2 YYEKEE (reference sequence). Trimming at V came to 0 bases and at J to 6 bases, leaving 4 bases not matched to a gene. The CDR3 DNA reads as TGTGCCAGCAGCTTGGCCCCACAGGGGGCTCAGCCCCAGCATTTT. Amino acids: CASSLAPQGAQPQHF.

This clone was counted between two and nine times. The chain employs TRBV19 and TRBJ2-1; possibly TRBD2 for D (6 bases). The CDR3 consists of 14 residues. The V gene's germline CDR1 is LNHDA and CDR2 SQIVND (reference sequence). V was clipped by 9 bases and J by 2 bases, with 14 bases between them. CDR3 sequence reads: CASTNPGAYNEQFF. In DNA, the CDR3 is TGTGCCAGCACTAATCCGGGGGCCTACAATGAGCAGTTCTTC. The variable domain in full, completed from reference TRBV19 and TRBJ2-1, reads DGGITQSPKYLFRKEGQNVTLSCEQNLNHDAMYWYRQDPGQGLRLIYYSQIVNDFQKGDIAEGYSVSREKKESFPLTVTSAQKNPTAFYLCASTNPGAYNEQFFGPGTRLTVL.

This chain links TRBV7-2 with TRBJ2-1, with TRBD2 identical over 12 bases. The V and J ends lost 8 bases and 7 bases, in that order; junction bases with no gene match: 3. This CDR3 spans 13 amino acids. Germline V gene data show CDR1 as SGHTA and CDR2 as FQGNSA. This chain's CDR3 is CASGLAGINEQFF. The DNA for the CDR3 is TGTGCCAGCGGACTAGCGGGAATTAATGAGCAGTTCTTC. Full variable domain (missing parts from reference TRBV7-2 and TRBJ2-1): GAGVSQSPSNKVTEKGKDVELRCDPISGHTALYWYRQSLGQGLEFLIYFQGNSAPDKSGLPSDRFSAERTGGSVSTLTIQRTQQEDSAVYLCASGLAGINEQFFGPGTRLTVL.

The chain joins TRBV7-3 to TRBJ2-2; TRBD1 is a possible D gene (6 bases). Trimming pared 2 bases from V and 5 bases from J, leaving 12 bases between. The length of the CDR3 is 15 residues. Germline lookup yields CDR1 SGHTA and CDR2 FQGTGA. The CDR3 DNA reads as TGTGCCAGCAGCTTATTAGGACAGTTGACCGGGGAGCTGTTTTTT. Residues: CASSLLGQLTGELFF.